Here is one TCR beta chain with its context. The antigen it binds to is not known. No much larger clone exists at a distance of one base, and base qualities are not known. Trimming at the junction amounts to 0 bases on V and 2 bases on J, and the germline ends lie 10 bases apart. The germline V gene encodes CDR1 LGHDT and CDR2 YNNKEL (reference sequence). Reading from cysteine to phenylalanine, the CDR3 counts 15 amino acids. Of the read, only the CDR3 DNA is kept; its 45 bases are in frame from base 1. This entry comes from a study of blood T cells in healthy people across ages (dated by TCRdb to between 2014 and 2017). As for the study more broadly: In model experiments, template switching captured about one uniquely barcoded TCR beta cDNA molecule for every two T cells. The study measured age-related changes in TCR beta repertoire diversity using deep sequencing normalized with unique cDNA molecular identifiers. The donors were split into four age groups: young (average roughly 15 years), middle-aged (roughly 39), aged (roughly 60) and long-lived (approximately 80). Donors of different ages were randomly distributed across sequencing lanes to avoid experimental bias. Using the same blood draw, the study looked at two additional independent replicas of 1 million unique cDNA reads for two donors, one aged 18 to 30 and the other aged 80 or older. What the research found in general, with its limitations: Estimates of total diversity based on one million sequenced T cells were regarded as lower bounds and as underestimates. Observed TCR beta diversity correlated strongly with the percentage of naive T cells measured by flow cytometry. The CMV infection status of donors was not known, potentially confounding age-related changes in expanded clonotypes. Because profiling used bulk unsorted PBMCs, naive and antigen-experienced compartments could not be compared conclusively. As age increased, observed TCR beta diversity per million T cells dropped in a roughly linear way, and a significant reduction was already evident by age around 41. Compared with the aged group, the long-lived group had more naive CD4+ T cells, fewer expanded clones and increased TCR diversity, suggesting age selection.

Library preparation was by 5' RACE. Sequencer: Illumina HiSeq 2500. A second about 6 to 11 cycle PCR used a sample-barcoded 5' primer and a J-beta primer mix. Each TCR beta cDNA molecule received a unique molecular identifier from a template-switch 5' adaptor carrying 12 random nucleotides. Each sample yielded at least 2.5 million CDR3-containing paired-end reads. First-strand cDNA was synthesized from all RNA with the Mint cDNA synthesis kit, primed by a TRBC-specific oligonucleotide. Following uracil-DNA glycosylase treatment, a first 18-cycle PCR with universal primers M1SS and BC2_uni_R was performed on all cDNA. From the authors' description of their analysis: Each sample was normalized by randomly selecting 1 million high-quality reads, each carrying a distinct molecular identifier. Reads sharing molecular identifiers were discarded rather than binned into consensus sequences. CDR3 identification, clonotype clustering and error correction used MiTCR with a Q25 quality threshold and the strictest error-elimination algorithm. Lower-bound total TCR beta diversity was estimated with a nonparametric unseen species model using Euler transformation. TCRdb itself trimmed the public reads at Q25 with fastp, ran MiXCR and retained productive beta chains. Entries are consolidated by CDR3 protein sequence, retaining the most common genes and DNA. These V and J calls rely on TCRdb rather than the paper's analysis. The sample table records roughly 1.7 million distinct CDR3 sequences; about 32% of these occur just once. The leading ten clones occupy about 11% of the sample.

The donors were around 39 Caucasian individuals from Russia, aged roughly 6 to 95 years, who were systemically healthy. Approximately 11 milliliters of peripheral blood were drawn from each donor into EDTA-treated Vacutainer tubes. PBMCs were isolated by Ficoll-Paque density-gradient centrifugation, with at least 7 million obtained per sample. Total RNA was extracted from PBMCs with Trizol reagent, with at least 5 micrograms obtained per sample. The percentages of naive CD45RAhigh/CD27high T cells were determined by flow cytometry on a PBMC aliquot from every donor. Specimen: blood. The TCR originated in a woman in her 30s in good health. In this chain, TRBV3-1 is recombined with TRBJ2-5, and possibly TRBD2, on 6 matching bases. The CDR3 reads CASSQDGGKQETQYF. The sequence in DNA is TGTGCCAGCAGCCAAGACGGAGGGAAACAAGAGACCCAGTACTTC.